This TCR beta chain came from a study of cytomegalovirus exposure and HLA in healthy donors. Points from the study as a whole: Immune exposure was documented only through CMV serostatus.

With 60 Vbeta and 13 Jbeta primers, the PCR was carried out. Measured with immunoSEQ multiplex PCR; TCRdb has only the in-frame clones, and not every one. The table includes 150,000 to 200,000 clones, 81% detected once. In germline, CDR1 is SEHNR, CDR2 FQNEAQ (reference sequence). The length of the CDR3 is 14 residues. V gave up 8 bases and J gave up 3 bases, with 16 bases separating them. Notes on this clone: Its antigen is not known.

This clonotype was obtained from a woman aged 18-30 years in good health and CMV-seropositive. The sample was PBMCs. This chain links TRBV7-9 with TRBJ2-5; a possible D gene is TRBD2 (6 bases). CDR3 protein: CASALAKTEETQYF. The CDR3 DNA is TGTGCCAGCGCGCTAGCGAAAACAGAAGAGACCCAGTACTTC.